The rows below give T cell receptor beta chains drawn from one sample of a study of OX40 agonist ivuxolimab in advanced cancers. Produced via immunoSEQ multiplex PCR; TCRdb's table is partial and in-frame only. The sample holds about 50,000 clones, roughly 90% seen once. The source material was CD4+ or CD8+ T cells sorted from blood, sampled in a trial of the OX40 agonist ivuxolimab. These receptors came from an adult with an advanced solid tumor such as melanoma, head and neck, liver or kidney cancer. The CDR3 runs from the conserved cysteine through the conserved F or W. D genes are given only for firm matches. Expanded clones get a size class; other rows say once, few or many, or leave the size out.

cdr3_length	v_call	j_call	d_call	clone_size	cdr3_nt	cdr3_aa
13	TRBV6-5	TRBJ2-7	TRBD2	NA	TGTGCCAGCAGTATTAGCGGGAGACACGAGCAGTACTTC	CASSISGRHEQYF
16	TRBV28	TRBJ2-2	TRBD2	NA	TGTGCCAGCAGCTCGGGCGGGAGGTGGTACACCGGGGAGCTGTTTTTT	CASSSGGRWYTGELFF
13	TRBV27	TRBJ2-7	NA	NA	TGTGCCAGCAGCTCGAGGGAGACCTACGAGCAGTACTTC	CASSSRETYEQYF
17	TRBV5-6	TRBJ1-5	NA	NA	TGTGCCAGCAGCAAAGAAGGCAGGGAATGGGACCGGGGGCCCCAGCATTTT	CASSKEGREWDRGPQHF
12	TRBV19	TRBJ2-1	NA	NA	TGTGCCAGTAGTATCGGTGGGTTCGAGCAGTTCTTC	CASSIGGFEQFF
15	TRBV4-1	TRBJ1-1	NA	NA	TGCGCCAGCAGCCAAGAGCCAGGTTCGAACACTGAAGCTTTCTTT	CASSQEPGSNTEAFF
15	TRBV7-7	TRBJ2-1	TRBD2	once	TGTGCCAGCAGCTCCCAGCGGGGGGCCTACAATGAGCAGTTCTTC	CASSSQRGAYNEQFF
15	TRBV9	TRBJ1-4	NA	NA	TGTGCCAGCAGCGAGGGTGGGGCAACTAATGAAAAACTGTTTTTT	CASSEGGATNEKLFF
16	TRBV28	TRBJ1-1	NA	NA	TGTGCCAGCAACGGGCAGGGGCCGATTATGAACACTGAAGCTTTCTTT	CASNGQGPIMNTEAFF
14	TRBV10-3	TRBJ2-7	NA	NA	TGTGCCATCAGTGCGGGAACTTTCCAATACGAGCAGTACTTC	CAISAGTFQYEQYF
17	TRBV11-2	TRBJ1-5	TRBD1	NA	TGTGCCAGCAGCTTAGATGGGACAGGGGTTGTCGATCAGCCCCAGCATTTT	CASSLDGTGVVDQPQHF
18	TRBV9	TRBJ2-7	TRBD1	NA	TGTGCCAGCAGCGTAGATCATCGGTTTGGACAGGGGTCCTACGAGCAGTACTTC	CASSVDHRFGQGSYEQYF
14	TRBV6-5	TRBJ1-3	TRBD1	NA	TGTGCCAGCAGCGGGACAGAAGCTGGAAACACCATATATTTT	CASSGTEAGNTIYF
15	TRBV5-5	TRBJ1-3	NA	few	TGTGCCAGCAGCTTGAACAGGGATACTGGAAACACCATATATTTT	CASSLNRDTGNTIYF
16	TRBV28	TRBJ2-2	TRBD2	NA	TGTGCCAGCAGTTTCTTGGCTAGCGGGATAACCGGGGAGCTGTTTTTT	CASSFLASGITGELFF
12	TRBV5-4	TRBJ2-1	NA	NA	TGTGCCAGCAGCCTATCTTACAATGAGCAGTTCTTC	CASSLSYNEQFF
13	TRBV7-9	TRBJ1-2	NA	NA	TGTGCCAGCAGCTGGAACCCAGGGGATGGCTACACCTTC	CASSWNPGDGYTF
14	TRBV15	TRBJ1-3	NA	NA	TGTGCCACCAGCCCCGAGGGTACTGGAAACACCATATATTTT	CATSPEGTGNTIYF
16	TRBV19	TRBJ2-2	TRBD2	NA	TGTGCCAGTAGTTTACTAGCGGGGGGAGGCACCGGGGAGCTGTTTTTT	CASSLLAGGGTGELFF
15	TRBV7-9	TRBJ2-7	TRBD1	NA	TGTGCCAGCAGCTTCCTAGGACAGGGATACTACGAGCAGTACTTC	CASSFLGQGYYEQYF
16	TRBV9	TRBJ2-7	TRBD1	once	TGTGCCGGCAGCACCAACCGGGACAGGGGATCCTACGAGCAGTACTTC	CAGSTNRDRGSYEQYF
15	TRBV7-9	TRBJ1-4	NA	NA	TGTGCCAGCAGCCCCCTGGGAGGGTTAGAAGAAAAACTGTTTTTT	CASSPLGGLEEKLFF
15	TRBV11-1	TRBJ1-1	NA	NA	TGTGCCAGCAGCAGCTGGGCGGGAGATGACACTGAAGCTTTCTTT	CASSSWAGDDTEAFF
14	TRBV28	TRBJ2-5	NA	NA	TGTGCCAGCAGTTTAGGATACCAGGGAGAGACCCAGTACTTC	CASSLGYQGETQYF
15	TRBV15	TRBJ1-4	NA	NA	TGTGCCACCAGCACCGGGACTCTAGATAATGAAAAACTGTTTTTT	CATSTGTLDNEKLFF
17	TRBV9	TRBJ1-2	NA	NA	TGTGCCAGCAGCGTAGCTACGGCAGGAGGCTTTTACTATGGCTACACCTTC	CASSVATAGGFYYGYTF
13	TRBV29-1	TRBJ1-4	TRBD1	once	TGCAGCGTTGACGGACAGGGTCAGGAAAAACTGTTTTTT	CSVDGQGQEKLFF
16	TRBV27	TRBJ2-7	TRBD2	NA	TGTGCCAGCAGTTTATATGGTAGCGGGATCTCCTACGAGCAGTACTTC	CASSLYGSGISYEQYF
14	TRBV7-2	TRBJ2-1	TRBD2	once	TGTGCCAGCAGCTTTGATGGACTAGCGCCCGAGCAGTTCTTC	CASSFDGLAPEQFF
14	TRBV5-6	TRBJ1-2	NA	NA	TGTGCCAGCAGCGGAACTACAGGGTTCGGTGGCTACACCTTC	CASSGTTGFGGYTF